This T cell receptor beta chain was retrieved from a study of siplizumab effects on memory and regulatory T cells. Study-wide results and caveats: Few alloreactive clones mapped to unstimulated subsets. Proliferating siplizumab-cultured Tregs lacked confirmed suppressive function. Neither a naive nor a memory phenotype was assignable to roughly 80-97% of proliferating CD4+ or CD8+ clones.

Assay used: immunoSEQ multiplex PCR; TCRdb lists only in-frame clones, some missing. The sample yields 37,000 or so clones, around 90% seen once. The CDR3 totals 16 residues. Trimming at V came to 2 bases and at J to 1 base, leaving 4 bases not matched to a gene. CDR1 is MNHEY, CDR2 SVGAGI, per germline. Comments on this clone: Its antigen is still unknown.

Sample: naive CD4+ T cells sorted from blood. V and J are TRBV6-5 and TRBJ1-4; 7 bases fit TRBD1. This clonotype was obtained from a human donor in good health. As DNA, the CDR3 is TGTGCCAGCAGTTACGCCTGGACAGGAACTAATGAAAAACTGTTTTTT. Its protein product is CASSYAWTGTNEKLFF.